This is a list of T cell receptor beta chains from one sample in a study of molecular identifiers for immune sequencing clone quantification. TCRdb reprocessed the PCR reads via MiXCR and lists one record per CDR3 protein. The sample yields more than 450,000 distinct CDR3 sequences, roughly 24% seen once. The specimen sequenced was naive CD8+ T cells from blood, with Jurkat cell RNA spiked in. The receptors derive from a human donor in good health. Some libraries in this study had Jurkat cell RNA spiked in. The CDR3 runs from the conserved cysteine through the conserved F or W. Fields, in order: J gene, clone size, D gene, V gene, CDR3 DNA, CDR3 protein. D genes are given only for firm matches. Clone size is not always given. Where it is, it says once, few, many or a class for expanded clones.

>TRBJ1-1|few|NA|TRBV11-2
TGTGCCAGCAGCTTAGTTATGCAGACGAACACTGAAGCTTTCTTT
CASSLVMQTNTEAFF
>TRBJ2-5|NA|NA|TRBV6-5
TGTGCCAGCAGCCCACGGGGGGACAAAGAGACCCAGTACTTC
CASSPRGDKETQYF
>TRBJ1-1|many|NA|TRBV7-9
TGTGCCAGCAGCTTAGGAACCCCCCGGGACGAAGCTTTCTTT
CASSLGTPRDEAFF
>TRBJ2-1|many|NA|TRBV11-2
TGTGCCAGCAGCTTTGAGCCGGGCTATGAGCAGTTCTTC
CASSFEPGYEQFF
>TRBJ2-7|NA|TRBD1|TRBV3-1
TGTGCCAGCAGCCCCGGGACAGGGACGCTCGAGCAGTACTTC
CASSPGTGTLEQYF
>TRBJ2-7|NA|NA|TRBV6-5
TGTGCCAGCAGTTACAATGCCTACGAGCAGTACTTC
CASSYNAYEQYF
>TRBJ2-3|NA|NA|TRBV13
TGTGCCAGCAGCTCAGGGGAGGGCACAGATACGCAGTATTTT
CASSSGEGTDTQYF
>TRBJ1-5|NA|NA|TRBV7-6
TGTGCCAGCAGCTTACGGGGGGGATTTGGCAATCAGCCCCAGCATTTT
CASSLRGGFGNQPQHF
>TRBJ2-5|NA|NA|TRBV4-2
TGTGCCAGCAGCCAAGATCAGGGAGCCCAAGAGACCCAGTACTTC
CASSQDQGAQETQYF
>TRBJ2-7|few|NA|TRBV5-5
TGTGCCAGCAAGACGGGGCGACCCAGCTCCTACGAGCAGTACTTC
CASKTGRPSSYEQYF
>TRBJ2-7|many|NA|TRBV5-6
TGTGCCAGCAGCACCCAAATGCGGGGTTACGAGCAGTACTTC
CASSTQMRGYEQYF
>TRBJ2-7|few|TRBD1|TRBV10-3
TGTGCCACTCATCAAACCGGTCGGGACAGCTCCTACGAGCAGTACTTC
CATHQTGRDSSYEQYF
>TRBJ2-3|few|TRBD1|TRBV12-3/TRBV12-4
TGTGCCAGCAGTGGCCTACAAGGGACAGGGGGTCCAGATACGCAGTATTTT
CASSGLQGTGGPDTQYF
>TRBJ1-1|NA|NA|TRBV5-1
TGCGCCAGCAGCTTAGGCCACTACTTGGGGGAAGCTTTCTTT
CASSLGHYLGEAFF
>TRBJ2-7|many|NA|TRBV2
TGTGCCAGCAGTGAAGGCAGGACCTACGAGCAGTACTTC
CASSEGRTYEQYF
>TRBJ2-7|few|TRBD2|TRBV28
TGTGCCAGCAGTTACAGACTAGCGGGTATGGAGGAGCAGTACTTC
CASSYRLAGMEEQYF
>TRBJ2-7|NA|TRBD1|TRBV4-1
TGCGCCAGCAGCCAAGATGGACAGGGCCGCCCCTACGAGCAGTACTTC
CASSQDGQGRPYEQYF
>TRBJ2-7|NA|TRBD1|TRBV4-1
TGCGCCAGCAGCCAACGGACAGGCAGCTCCTACGAGCAGTACTTC
CASSQRTGSSYEQYF
>TRBJ1-2|few|TRBD1|TRBV29-1
TGCAGCGTTGACAGGGGGCCCTATGGCTACACCTTC
CSVDRGPYGYTF
>TRBJ2-7|NA|TRBD1|TRBV30
TGTGCCTGGAGCGCGACAGGGAGCGACAAGCAGTACTTC
CAWSATGSDKQYF
>TRBJ1-3|NA|NA|TRBV30
TGTGCCTGGAGTGTCGTTCGTTCAGGAAACACCATATATTTT
CAWSVVRSGNTIYF
>TRBJ1-4|NA|TRBD1|TRBV7-9
TGTGCCAGCAGCTTAAGAGGGGGCCCGGCTAATGAAAAACTGTTTTTT
CASSLRGGPANEKLFF
>TRBJ2-5|once|NA|TRBV28
TGTGCCAGCAGCGGGGCGTTAGTAGCTTTGGTGGAGACCCAGTACTTC
CASSGALVALVETQYF
>TRBJ2-1|many|TRBD2|TRBV30
TGTGCCTGGAGTTGGACTAGCGGGAAGGATGAGCAGTTCTTC
CAWSWTSGKDEQFF
>TRBJ1-5|many|NA|TRBV19
TGTGCCAGTAGTATCCAGATGGGCAGGGACAACAATCAGCCCCAGCATTTT
CASSIQMGRDNNQPQHF
>TRBJ2-5|many|NA|TRBV6-5
TGTGCCAGCAGTTTCCACCCCCACGGATTCCAAGAGACCCAGTACTTC
CASSFHPHGFQETQYF
>TRBJ2-3|many|NA|TRBV13
TGTGCCAGCAGCTTAGTGTTGGGGGAACAGACAGATACGCAGTATTTT
CASSLVLGEQTDTQYF
>TRBJ2-1|many|TRBD1|TRBV7-2
TGTGCCAGCAGCTCCAAACAGGGGGCGGCCTACAATGAGCAGTTCTTC
CASSSKQGAAYNEQFF
>TRBJ1-1|NA|NA|TRBV4-3
TGCGCCAGCAGCCAAGAGGGGGCCCTAAGGGAGGGTGAAGCTTTCTTT
CASSQEGALREGEAFF
>TRBJ1-1|few|TRBD1|TRBV9
TGTGCCAGCAGCGTCCGGCCGGGACAGGGGCAATGGACTGAAGCTTTCTTT
CASSVRPGQGQWTEAFF
>TRBJ2-3|NA|NA|TRBV5-6
TGTGCCAGCACCCCGGCTGGGCCCCCAGATACGCAGTATTTT
CASTPAGPPDTQYF
>TRBJ2-7|NA|TRBD2|TRBV9
TGTGCCAGCAGCGTAGAGGGGCGGGAGCTCTACGAGCAGTACTTC
CASSVEGRELYEQYF
>TRBJ2-7|few|TRBD2|TRBV20-1
TGCAGTGCTAGAGATACGAGCGGGAGTGCCCCTTTATACGAGCAGTACTTC
CSARDTSGSAPLYEQYF
>TRBJ1-1|NA|NA|TRBV19
TGTGCCAGTAGACCGTTAAACCTGAACACTGAAGCTTTCTTT
CASRPLNLNTEAFF
>TRBJ2-3|NA|NA|TRBV19
TGTGCCAGTAGACAGGGTAGCGGCAACACAGATACGCAGTATTTT
CASRQGSGNTDTQYF
>TRBJ1-3|few|NA|TRBV4-1
TGCGCCAGCAGCCCCTTAGGGACGGAAAGATCTGGAAACACCATATATTTT
CASSPLGTERSGNTIYF
>TRBJ2-3|NA|TRBD2|TRBV3-1
TGTGCCAGCAGCTCACCGGGACTAGCAACAGATACGCAGTATTTT
CASSSPGLATDTQYF
>TRBJ2-2|NA|TRBD2|TRBV2
TGTGCCAGCGTCCTAACTCGGCTAGCGGGAGAAAGTCGCACCGGGGAGCTGTTTTTT
CASVLTRLAGESRTGELFF
>TRBJ2-7|few|TRBD2|TRBV27
TGTGCCAGCAGTTCCTCCGGGACTAGCGGGAGGTGGGACCAGTACTTC
CASSSSGTSGRWDQYF
>TRBJ2-1|NA|NA|TRBV19
TGTGCCAGTACACTGGGGGGAACATACAATGAGCAGTTCTTC
CASTLGGTYNEQFF
>TRBJ2-3|few|TRBD2|TRBV5-6
TGTGCCAGCAGCTTGGAGCCCCTCCTAGCGGGGACCACAGATACGCAGTATTTT
CASSLEPLLAGTTDTQYF
>TRBJ1-1|many|TRBD1|TRBV5-1
TGCGCCAGCAGCTTGGAAGGGCCGGGACAGGGGGCTCGGGACACTGAAGCTTTCTTT
CASSLEGPGQGARDTEAFF
>TRBJ1-1|few|TRBD1|TRBV19
TGTGCCAGTAGGGCAGGGGGCATGACCACTGAAGCTTTCTTT
CASRAGGMTTEAFF
>TRBJ1-2|NA|NA|TRBV19
TGTGCCAGTTGGGGTACGGCAGGACCTAACTATGGCTACACCTTC
CASWGTAGPNYGYTF
>TRBJ2-7|NA|TRBD1|TRBV6-6
TGTGCCAGCAGTTTTTTACAGGGGTCGGCAAACGACCAGTACTTC
CASSFLQGSANDQYF
>TRBJ2-3|few|TRBD1|TRBV24-1
TGTGCCACCAGTGACTATGACAGGGGAGTAACAGATACGCAGTATTTT
CATSDYDRGVTDTQYF